A single sample gave rise to the 17 T cell receptor beta chains below, sequenced in a study of blood T cell repertoires in COVID-19. The assay was immunoSEQ multiplex PCR, and TCRdb's table has in-frame clones only and misses some. The sample holds about 130,000 clones, 86% seen once. Sequencing input: PBMCs or T cells enriched from blood (not recorded which). These receptors all stem from a woman in her fifties or sixties who had recovered from COVID-19.

This clone is a singleton in its sample. This chain links TRBV30 with TRBJ2-2, with 12 positions matching TRBD2. The germline V gene has CDR1 GTSNPN and CDR2 SVGIG (reference sequence). J lost 5 bases, V lost 6 bases, and 7 bases had no gene match. This CDR3 has 15 amino acids. Here the CDR3 reads CACATSGGGTGELFF. The DNA of the CDR3 is TGTGCCTGCGCGACTAGCGGGGGCGGGACCGGGGAGCTGTTTTTT.

The rearrangement joins TRBV4-3 to TRBJ2-2; possible D gene TRBD1, 6 bases. Trimming removed 0 bases at V and 4 bases at J, with 12 bases between. The CDR3 loop spans 16 amino acids. Looked up from germline, CDR1 is LGHNA and CDR2 is YSLEER. The CDR3 sequence: CASSQDRGSSTGELFF. The CDR3 region has the DNA TGCGCCAGCAGCCAAGATAGGGGGTCTAGCACCGGGGAGCTGTTTTTT.

The rearrangement links TRBV24-1 to TRBJ2-1; 7 bases match TRBD1. Germline CDR1 KGHDR, CDR2 SFDVKD. The CDR3 runs 15 residues. V lost 2 bases and J lost 3; bases outside the gene matches: 3. The CDR3 protein is CATSDSYRGYNEQFF. The CDR3, as DNA: TGTGCCACCAGTGATTCCTACAGGGGCTACAATGAGCAGTTCTTC.

The sample holds one count of this clone. This chain links TRBV7-2 with TRBJ1-5; 11 bases agree with TRBD1. The ends lost 5 bases at V and 2 bases at J; junction bases unmatched: 5. Germline CDR1 reads SGHTA; CDR2 reads FQGNSA. This CDR3 contains 16 residues. The CDR3 nucleotides read TGTGCCAGCAGCCCGCCGGGACAGGGGGGCAATCAGCCCCAGCATTTT. It yields the protein CASSPPGQGGNQPQHF. Together with reference TRBV7-2 and TRBJ1-5, the CDR3 gives the full variable domain: GAGVSQSPSNKVTEKGKDVELRCDPISGHTALYWYRQSLGQGLEFLIYFQGNSAPDKSGLPSDRFSAERTGGSVSTLTIQRTQQEDSAVYLCASSPPGQGGNQPQHFGDGTRLSIL.

This clone was seen only a few times. CDR3 sequence (DNA): TGCGCCAGCAGTCAATCGAAGGACATGAACACTGAAGCTTTCTTT. Residues: CASSQSKDMNTEAFF. This sequence joins TRBV23-1 and TRBJ1-1; D perhaps matches TRBD1 (5 bases). TRBV23-1 is marked as an open reading frame, function uncertain. The length of the CDR3 is 15 residues. The ends were cut back, 0 bases at V and 0 bases at J, with 8 bases in the middle.

The chain combines TRBV3-1 (or the pseudogene TRBV3-2) with TRBJ2-7; the match to TRBD1 covers 9 bases. The ends lost 4 bases at V and 4 bases at J; junction bases unmatched: 8. CDR1 and CDR2 from the germline V gene are LGHDT and YNNKEL (reference sequence). The CDR3 sequence is 15 residues long. The CDR3, as DNA: TGTGCCAGCAGCCTGGACAGGGGCCAGCAATACGAGCAGTACTTC. This codes for CASSLDRGQQYEQYF.

The chain has TRBV29-1 and TRBJ1-3; D ambiguous. Per germline, CDR1 SQVTM and CDR2 ANQGSEA. The length of the CDR3 is 12 residues. V was shortened by 7 bases and J by 2 bases, with 9 bases between the two germline ends. The CDR3 sequence: CSAPGAGNTIYF. DNA of the CDR3: TGCAGCGCCCCCGGGGCTGGAAACACCATATATTTT.

The rearrangement links TRBV6-5 to TRBJ1-4, with 9 nucleotides matching TRBD1. Germline V CDR1 and CDR2: MNHEY, SVGAGI. The CDR3 loop spans 14 amino acids. The V and J ends lost 5 bases and 5 bases, in that order; junction bases with no gene match: 3. The DNA of the CDR3 is TGTGCCAGCAGTAGGACAGGGGTAAATGAAAAACTGTTTTTT. It translates to CASSRTGVNEKLFF.

This chain uses TRBV5-1 with TRBJ1-5; D is perhaps TRBD1 (6 bases). The length of the CDR3 is 14 residues. V lost 4 bases and J lost 6, with 14 bases in between. In germline, CDR1 is SGHRS, CDR2 YFSETQ. Written as DNA, the CDR3 is TGCGCCAGCAGCGAACAGGGCGGGGGTCAGCCCCAGCATTTT. Protein sequence: CASSEQGGGQPQHF.

This sequence joins TRBV27 and TRBJ2-6; D not resolved. V was clipped by 4 bases and J by 4 bases, with 11 bases between them. Germline V gene lookup returns CDR1 MNHEY and CDR2 SMNVEV (reference sequence). The CDR3 consists of 15 residues. The CDR3 coding sequence is TGTGCCAGCAGTTCCGTCCTGTCCGGGGCCAACGTCCTGACTTTC. Translating gives CASSSVLSGANVLTF.

J is TRBJ2-7 and V is TRBV2; 11 bases fit TRBD2. The ends lost 6 bases at V and 3 bases at J; junction bases unmatched: 7. Germline assignment: CDR1 SNHLY and CDR2 FYNNEI. The CDR3 totals 15 residues. Here the CDR3 DNA reads TGTGCCAGCAGCGTCGGACTAGCGGGCTTCTACGAGCAGTACTTC. It specifies CASSVGLAGFYEQYF.

V is TRBV11-3 and J is TRBJ1-1; D is uncertain. The CDR3 has 14 residues. Trimming cost V 2 bases and J 0 bases, with 7 bases left between them. CDR1 is SGHNT, CDR2 YENEEA, per germline. The CDR3 is CASSLSTLNTEAFF. In nucleotides, the CDR3 is TGTGCCAGCAGCTTAAGCACTTTGAACACTGAAGCTTTCTTT.

J is TRBJ2-1 and V is TRBV29-1; no firm D call. The CDR3 covers 13 residues. CDR1 is SQVTM and CDR2 is ANQGSEA in the germline V gene. V lost 7 bases to trimming and J lost 7 bases, with 17 bases between them. The CDR3 coding sequence is TGCAGCGACATACAGATCGGCCTTAATGAGCAGTTCTTC. Translating it yields CSDIQIGLNEQFF.

This clone is a singleton in its sample. The genes are TRBV27 and TRBJ1-2; a possible D gene is TRBD1 (5 bases). The CDR3 has 13 amino acids. V lost 4 bases, J lost 4 bases, and 10 bases lay in between. Germline CDR1 and CDR2: MNHEY and SMNVEV (reference sequence). CDR3 sequence (DNA): TGTGCCAGCAGTTGGCAGGGTAGCTATGGCTACACCTTC. Protein: CASSWQGSYGYTF.

As to this clone: The junction differs from germline at one of its ends, possibly a read error. The chain combines TRBV28 with TRBJ2-4; D is possibly TRBD2 (6 bases). Germline CDR1 is MDHEN and CDR2 is SYDVKM. The CDR3 sequence is 11 residues long. The CDR3 DNA reads TGTGCCAGCAGGGGGGGAGGACACCTCGCCTTC. This codes for CASRGGGHLAF.

The V and J genes are TRBV5-1 and TRBJ2-5; 7 bases align to TRBD1. V gave up 4 bases and J gave up 4 bases; unmatched junction bases: 22. Germline V gene data show CDR1 as SGHRS and CDR2 as YFSETQ. The length of the CDR3 is 19 residues. CDR3 DNA sequence: TGCGCCAGCAGCCTTACGTTTACGGAGACAGGGTCTTTCCGAGAGACCCAGTACTTC. Amino acid sequence: CASSLTFTETGSFRETQYF.

The chain joins TRBV7-9 to TRBJ1-4; 9 bases are shared with TRBD1. The trim removed 3 bases at V and 2 bases at J, leaving 4 bases unmatched. Germline-derived CDR1 and CDR2 are SEHNR and FQNEAQ (reference sequence). The CDR3 runs 16 residues. CDR3 region: CASSLAGQGTNEKLFF. DNA for the CDR3: TGTGCCAGCAGCTTGGCAGGACAGGGGACTAATGAAAAACTGTTTTTT.